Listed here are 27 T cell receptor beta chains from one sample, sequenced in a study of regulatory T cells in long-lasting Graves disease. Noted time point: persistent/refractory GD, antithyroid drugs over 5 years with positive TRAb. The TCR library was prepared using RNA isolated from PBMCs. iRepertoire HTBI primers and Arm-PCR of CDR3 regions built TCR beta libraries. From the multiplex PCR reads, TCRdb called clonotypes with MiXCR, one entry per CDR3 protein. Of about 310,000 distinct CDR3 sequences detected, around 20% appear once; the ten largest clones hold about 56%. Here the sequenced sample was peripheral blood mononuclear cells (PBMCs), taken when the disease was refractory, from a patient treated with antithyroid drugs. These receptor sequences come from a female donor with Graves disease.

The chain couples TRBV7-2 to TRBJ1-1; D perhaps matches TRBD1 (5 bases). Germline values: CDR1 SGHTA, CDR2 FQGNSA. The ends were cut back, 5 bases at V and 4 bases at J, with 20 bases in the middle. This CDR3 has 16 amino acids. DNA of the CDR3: TGTGCCAGCAGCCGGCAGGGACCTTCGGTCGGCACTGAAGCTTTCTTT. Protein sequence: CASSRQGPSVGTEAFF.

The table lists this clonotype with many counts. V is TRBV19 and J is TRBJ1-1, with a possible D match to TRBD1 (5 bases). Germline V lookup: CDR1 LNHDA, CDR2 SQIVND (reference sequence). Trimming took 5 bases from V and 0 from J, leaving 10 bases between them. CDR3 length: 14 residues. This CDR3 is CASSSRDVNTEAFF. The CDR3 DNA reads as TGTGCCAGTAGTTCCAGGGACGTGAACACTGAAGCTTTCTTT. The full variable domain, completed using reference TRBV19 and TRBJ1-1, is DGGITQSPKYLFRKEGQNVTLSCEQNLNHDAMYWYRQDPGQGLRLIYYSQIVNDFQKGDIAEGYSVSREKKESFPLTVTSAQKNPTAFYLCASSSRDVNTEAFFGQGTRLTVV.

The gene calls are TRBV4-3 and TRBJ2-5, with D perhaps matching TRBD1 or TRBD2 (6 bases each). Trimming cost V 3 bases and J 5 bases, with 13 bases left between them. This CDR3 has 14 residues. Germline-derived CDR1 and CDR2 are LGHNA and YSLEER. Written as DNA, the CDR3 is TGCGCCAGCAGCCAGGGAAGGGGGGAGGAGACCCAGTACTTC. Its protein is CASSQGRGEETQYF.

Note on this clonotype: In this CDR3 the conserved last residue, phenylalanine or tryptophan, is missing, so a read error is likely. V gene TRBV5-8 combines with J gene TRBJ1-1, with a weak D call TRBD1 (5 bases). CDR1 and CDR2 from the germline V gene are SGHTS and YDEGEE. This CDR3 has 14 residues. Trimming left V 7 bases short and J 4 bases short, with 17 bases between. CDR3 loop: CASVWGVLGTEAFS. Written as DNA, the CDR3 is TGTGCCAGCGTGTGGGGGGTATTAGGCACTGAAGCTTTCTCT.

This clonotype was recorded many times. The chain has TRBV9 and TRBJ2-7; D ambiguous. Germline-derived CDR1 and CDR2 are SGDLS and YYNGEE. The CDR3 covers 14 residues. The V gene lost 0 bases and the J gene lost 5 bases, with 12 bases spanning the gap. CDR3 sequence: CASSVGMGTDEQYF. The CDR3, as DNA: TGTGCCAGCAGCGTAGGAATGGGTACGGACGAGCAGTACTTC.

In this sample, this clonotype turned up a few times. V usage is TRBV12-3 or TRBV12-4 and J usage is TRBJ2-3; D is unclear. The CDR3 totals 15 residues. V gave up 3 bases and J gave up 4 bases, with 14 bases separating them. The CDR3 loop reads CASSFSGPRADTQYF. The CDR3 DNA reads TGTGCCAGCAGTTTCAGTGGCCCTCGGGCAGATACGCAGTATTTT.

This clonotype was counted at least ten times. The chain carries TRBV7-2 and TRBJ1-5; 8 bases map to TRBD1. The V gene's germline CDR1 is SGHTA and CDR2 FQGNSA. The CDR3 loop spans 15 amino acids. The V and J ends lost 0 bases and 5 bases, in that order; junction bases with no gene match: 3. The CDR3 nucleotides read TGTGCCAGCAGCTTAGCTGGACAGGGTCATCAGCCCCAGCATTTT. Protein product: CASSLAGQGHQPQHF. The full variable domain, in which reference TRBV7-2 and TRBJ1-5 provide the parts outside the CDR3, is GAGVSQSPSNKVTEKGKDVELRCDPISGHTALYWYRQSLGQGLEFLIYFQGNSAPDKSGLPSDRFSAERTGGSVSTLTIQRTQQEDSAVYLCASSLAGQGHQPQHFGDGTRLSIL.

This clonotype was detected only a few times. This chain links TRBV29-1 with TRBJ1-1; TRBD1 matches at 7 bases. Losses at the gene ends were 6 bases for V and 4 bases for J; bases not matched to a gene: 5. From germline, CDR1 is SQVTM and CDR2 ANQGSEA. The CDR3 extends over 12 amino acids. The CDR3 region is CSVEGAFTEAFF. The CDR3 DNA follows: TGCAGCGTGGAGGGGGCTTTCACTGAAGCTTTCTTT.

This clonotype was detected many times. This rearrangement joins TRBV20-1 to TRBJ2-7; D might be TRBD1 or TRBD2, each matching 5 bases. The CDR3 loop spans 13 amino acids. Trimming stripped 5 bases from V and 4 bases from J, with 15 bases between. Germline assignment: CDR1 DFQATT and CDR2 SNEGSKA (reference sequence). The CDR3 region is CSAEGRQWYEQYF. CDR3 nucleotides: TGCAGTGCTGAGGGGAGACAGTGGTACGAGCAGTACTTC.

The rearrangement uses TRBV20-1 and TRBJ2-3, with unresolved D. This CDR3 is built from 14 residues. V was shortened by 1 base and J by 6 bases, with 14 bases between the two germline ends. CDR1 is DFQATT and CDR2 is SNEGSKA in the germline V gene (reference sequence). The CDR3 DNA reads TGCAGTGCTAGAGGGGTAACCCCGACGGATACGCAGTATTTT. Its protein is CSARGVTPTDTQYF.

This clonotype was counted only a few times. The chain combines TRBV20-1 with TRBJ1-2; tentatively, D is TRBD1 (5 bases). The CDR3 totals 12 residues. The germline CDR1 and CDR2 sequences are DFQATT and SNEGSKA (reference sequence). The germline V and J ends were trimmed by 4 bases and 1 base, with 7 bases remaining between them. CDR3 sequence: CSATQDNYGYTF. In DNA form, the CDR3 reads TGCAGTGCTACACAGGATAACTATGGCTACACCTTC.

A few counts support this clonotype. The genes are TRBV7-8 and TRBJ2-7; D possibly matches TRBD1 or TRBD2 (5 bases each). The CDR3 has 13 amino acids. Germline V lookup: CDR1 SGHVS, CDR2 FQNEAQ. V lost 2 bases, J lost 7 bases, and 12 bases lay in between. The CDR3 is CASSLNRDGEQYF. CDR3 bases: TGTGCCAGCAGCTTAAATAGGGACGGAGAGCAGTACTTC.

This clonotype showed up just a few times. The CDR3 DNA follows: TGTGCCAGCAGCGTAGGAGGTAGCGCTAACCAAGAGACCCAGTACTTC. This codes for CASSVGGSANQETQYF. The chain employs TRBV9 and TRBJ2-5, with D possibly TRBD2 on 5 matching bases. CDR1 SGDLS and CDR2 YYNGEE come from the germline V gene. Trimming removed 0 bases at V and 0 bases at J, with 12 bases between. CDR3 length: 16 amino acids. The full variable domain, its missing parts supplied by reference TRBV9 and TRBJ2-5, is DSGVTQTPKHLITATGQRVTLRCSPRSGDLSVYWYQQSLDQGLQFLIQYYNGEERAKGNILERFSAQQFPDLHSELNLSSLELGDSALYFCASSVGGSANQETQYFGPGTRLLVL.

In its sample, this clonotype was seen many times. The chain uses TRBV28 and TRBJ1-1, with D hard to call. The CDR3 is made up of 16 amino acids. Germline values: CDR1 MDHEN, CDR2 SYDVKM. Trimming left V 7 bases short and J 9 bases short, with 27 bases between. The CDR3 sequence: CASNRPVFYGARKAFF. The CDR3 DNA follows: TGTGCCAGCAATCGGCCAGTTTTTTATGGAGCGAGAAAAGCTTTCTTT.

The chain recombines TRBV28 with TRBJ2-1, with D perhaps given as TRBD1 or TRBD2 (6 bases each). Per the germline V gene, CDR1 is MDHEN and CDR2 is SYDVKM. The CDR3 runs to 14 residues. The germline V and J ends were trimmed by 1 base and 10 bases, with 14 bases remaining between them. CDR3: CASSLSQGGQEQFF. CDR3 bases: TGTGCCAGCAGTTTATCTCAGGGAGGACAGGAGCAGTTCTTC.

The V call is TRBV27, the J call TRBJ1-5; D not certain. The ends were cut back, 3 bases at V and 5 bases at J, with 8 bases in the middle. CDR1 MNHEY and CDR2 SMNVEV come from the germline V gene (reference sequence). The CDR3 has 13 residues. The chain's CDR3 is CASSLREYQPQHF. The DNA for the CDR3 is TGTGCCAGCAGTTTGCGGGAATATCAGCCCCAGCATTTT.

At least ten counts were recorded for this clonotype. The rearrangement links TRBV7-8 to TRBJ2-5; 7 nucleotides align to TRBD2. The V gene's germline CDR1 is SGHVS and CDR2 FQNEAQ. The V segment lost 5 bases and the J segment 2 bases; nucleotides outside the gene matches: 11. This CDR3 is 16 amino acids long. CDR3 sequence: CASSRSIGGGQETQYF. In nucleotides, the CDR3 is TGTGCCAGCAGCCGGTCCATCGGGGGAGGGCAAGAGACCCAGTACTTC.

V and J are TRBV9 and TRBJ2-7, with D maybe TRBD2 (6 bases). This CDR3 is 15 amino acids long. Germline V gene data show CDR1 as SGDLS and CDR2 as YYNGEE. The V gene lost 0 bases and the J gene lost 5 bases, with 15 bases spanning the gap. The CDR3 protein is CASSVASGETDEQYF. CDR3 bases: TGTGCCAGCAGCGTAGCTTCGGGGGAGACGGACGAGCAGTACTTC.

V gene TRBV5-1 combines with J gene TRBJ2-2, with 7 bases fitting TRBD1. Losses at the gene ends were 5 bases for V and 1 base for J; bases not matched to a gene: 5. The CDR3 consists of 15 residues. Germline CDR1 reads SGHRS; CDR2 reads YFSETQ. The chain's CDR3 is CASRPTGLNTGELFF. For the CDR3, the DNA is TGCGCCAGCAGACCGACAGGGCTGAACACCGGGGAGCTGTTTTTT.

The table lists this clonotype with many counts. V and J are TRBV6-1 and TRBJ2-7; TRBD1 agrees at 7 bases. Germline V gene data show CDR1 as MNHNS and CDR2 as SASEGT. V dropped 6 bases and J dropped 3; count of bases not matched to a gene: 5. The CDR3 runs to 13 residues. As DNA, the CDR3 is TGTGCCAGCAGCACGGACAGGTACTACGAGCAGTACTTC. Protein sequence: CASSTDRYYEQYF.

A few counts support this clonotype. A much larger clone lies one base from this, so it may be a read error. The CDR3 DNA reads as TGTGCCAGCAGCTTAGGCCCCAAAGAGACCCAGTACTTC. It translates to CASSLGPKETQYF. The genes are TRBV7-3 and TRBJ2-5; D uncertain. Germline values: CDR1 SGHTA, CDR2 FQGTGA. With 2 bases removed from V and 3 bases from J, the gap between germline ends came to 7 bases. CDR3 size: 13 residues.

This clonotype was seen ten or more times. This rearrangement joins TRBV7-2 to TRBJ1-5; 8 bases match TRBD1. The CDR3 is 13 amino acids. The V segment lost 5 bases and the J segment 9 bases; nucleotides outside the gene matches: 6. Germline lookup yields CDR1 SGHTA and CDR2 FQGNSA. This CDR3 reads CASSQGTGRPQHF. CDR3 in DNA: TGTGCCAGCAGCCAAGGGACAGGCCGGCCCCAGCATTTT.

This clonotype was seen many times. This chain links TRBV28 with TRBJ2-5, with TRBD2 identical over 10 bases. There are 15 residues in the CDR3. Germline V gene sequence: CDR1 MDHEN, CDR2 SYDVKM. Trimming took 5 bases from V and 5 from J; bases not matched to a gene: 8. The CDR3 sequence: CASSTSSGSWETQYF. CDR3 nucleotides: TGTGCCAGCAGTACCTCTAGCGGGAGCTGGGAGACCCAGTACTTC.

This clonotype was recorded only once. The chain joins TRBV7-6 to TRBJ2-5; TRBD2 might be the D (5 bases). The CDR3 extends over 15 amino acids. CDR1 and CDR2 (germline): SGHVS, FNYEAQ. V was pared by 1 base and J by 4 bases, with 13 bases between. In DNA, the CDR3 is TGTGCCAGCAGCTTAGGGCTAGCCTTGGGAGAGACCCAGTACTTC. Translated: CASSLGLALGETQYF.

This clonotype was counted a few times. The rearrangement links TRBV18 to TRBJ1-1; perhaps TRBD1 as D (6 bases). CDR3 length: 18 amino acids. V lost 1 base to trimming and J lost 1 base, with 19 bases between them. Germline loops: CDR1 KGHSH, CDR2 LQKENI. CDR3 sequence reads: CASSPRSGGRGPNTEAFF. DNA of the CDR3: TGTGCCAGCTCACCACGAAGTGGGGGACGGGGGCCGAACACTGAAGCTTTCTTT.

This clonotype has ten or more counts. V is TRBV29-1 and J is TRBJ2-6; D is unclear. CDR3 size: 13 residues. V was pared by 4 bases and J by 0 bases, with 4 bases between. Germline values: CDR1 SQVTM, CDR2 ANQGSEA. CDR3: CSVAVSGANVLTF. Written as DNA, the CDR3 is TGCAGCGTTGCAGTCTCTGGGGCCAACGTCCTGACTTTC.

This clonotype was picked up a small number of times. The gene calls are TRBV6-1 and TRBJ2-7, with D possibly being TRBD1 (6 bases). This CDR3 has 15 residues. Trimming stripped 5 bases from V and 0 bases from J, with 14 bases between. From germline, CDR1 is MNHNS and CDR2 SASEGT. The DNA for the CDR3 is TGTGCCAGCAGTCCGCCTGGACAGAACTCCTACGAGCAGTACTTC. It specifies CASSPPGQNSYEQYF.